These 14 T cell receptor beta chains were sequenced from one sample in a study of CD8 T cells in Susac syndrome. An input of about 0.5 to 1 ug of RNA was subjected to reverse transcription using random hexamers. MiXCR, run by TCRdb on the immunoSEQ multiplex PCR reads, gives a single entry per CDR3 protein. The sample records more than 65,000 distinct CDR3 sequences, approximately 95% being singletons. Sequenced input: CD8+ T cells from PBMCs. Receptor source: a human donor with Susac syndrome.

This sequence joins TRBV25-1 and TRBJ2-2, with D possibly TRBD1 on 6 matching bases. The CDR3 loop spans 14 amino acids. V dropped 2 bases and J dropped 6 bases, with 10 bases sitting between them. Germline V gives CDR1 MGHDK, CDR2 SYGVNS. CDR3 sequence: CASSERGGPGELFF. In DNA form, the CDR3 reads TGTGCCAGCAGTGAACGAGGGGGTCCCGGGGAGCTGTTTTTT.

CDR3 residues: CASSYSGQGGETQYF. CDR3 bases: TGTGCCAGCAGTTACTCCGGGCAGGGAGGGGAGACCCAGTACTTC. The chain links TRBV6-5 to TRBJ2-5; 7 positions agree with TRBD2. The ends lost 0 bases at V and 5 bases at J; junction bases unmatched: 6. Germline V gives CDR1 MNHEY, CDR2 SVGAGI. The CDR3 is 15 residues long.

The chain is built from TRBV20-1 and TRBJ2-1; tentatively, D is TRBD2 (6 bases). The V end lost 6 bases, the J end lost 10 bases, and 13 bases lay between the germline ends. CDR1 is DFQATT and CDR2 is SNEGSKA in the germline V gene (reference sequence). The CDR3 runs to 11 residues. CDR3 in amino acids: CSAGGPGEQFF. For the CDR3, the DNA is TGCAGTGCAGGAGGGCCGGGGGAGCAGTTCTTC.

The genes are TRBV11-2 and TRBJ2-3; possible D gene TRBD2, 7 bases. The germline V gene has CDR1 SGHAT and CDR2 FQNNGV. V gave up 1 base and J gave up 8 bases, with 13 bases separating them. This CDR3 has 14 amino acids. CDR3 amino acids: CASSLGGGPGTQYF. CDR3 DNA sequence: TGTGCCAGCAGCTTAGGCGGGGGCCCCGGTACGCAGTATTTT.

The chain is built from TRBV20-1 and TRBJ1-1, with 7 nucleotides matching TRBD1. The germline gives CDR1 DFQATT, CDR2 SNEGSKA (reference sequence). The CDR3 has 14 amino acids. Losses at the gene ends were 2 bases for V and 0 bases for J; bases not matched to a gene: 3. The CDR3 region has the DNA TGCAGTGCTAGATCCAGGGGGTTGAACACTGAAGCTTTCTTT. This codes for CSARSRGLNTEAFF.

V and J are TRBV5-6 and TRBJ1-5; 7 bases fit TRBD1. CDR1 and CDR2 from the germline V gene are SGHDT and YYEEEE. This CDR3 has 15 amino acids. With 0 bases clipped from V and 1 base from J, the junction kept 1 base outside the gene matches. CDR3 amino acids: CASSLAGGSNQPQHF. The CDR3 nucleotides are TGTGCCAGCAGCTTGGCAGGGGGGAGCAATCAGCCCCAGCATTTT.

The V call is TRBV3-1, the J call TRBJ1-5; D gene unclear. Germline-derived CDR1 and CDR2 are LGHDT and YNNKEL (reference sequence). The CDR3 has 15 amino acids. V was cut by 0 bases and J by 1 base, with 7 bases left in between. Here the CDR3 reads CASSQDLRSNQPQHF. In DNA form, the CDR3 reads TGTGCCAGCAGCCAAGATCTCAGAAGCAATCAGCCCCAGCATTTT.

The chain employs TRBV27 and TRBJ1-2, with 7 bases fitting TRBD1. Germline V gives CDR1 MNHEY, CDR2 SMNVEV (reference sequence). This CDR3 contains 16 residues. J lost 1 base, V lost 0 bases, and 5 bases had no gene match. Written as DNA, the CDR3 is TGTGCCAGCAGTTTATCGGCCGGGACAGTTAACTATGGCTACACCTTC. This sequence encodes CASSLSAGTVNYGYTF.

This chain links TRBV7-6 with TRBJ2-2; D is undetermined. The CDR3 spans 15 residues. Germline assignment: CDR1 SGHVS and CDR2 FNYEAQ. Trimming removed 2 bases at V and 4 bases at J, with 11 bases between. The CDR3 sequence: CASSLSSLPTGELFF. DNA for the CDR3: TGTGCCAGCAGCTTATCTAGTCTCCCCACCGGGGAGCTGTTTTTT.

The rearrangement uses TRBV6-2 or TRBV6-3 and TRBJ1-1; 11 positions agree with TRBD1. Germline assignment: CDR1 MNHEY and CDR2 SVGEGT. The CDR3 totals 16 residues. V lost 3 bases, J lost 1 base, and 4 bases stayed unmatched. This CDR3 reads CASSYGQGAANTEAFF. The CDR3 coding sequence is TGTGCCAGCAGTTATGGACAGGGGGCAGCGAACACTGAAGCTTTCTTT.

In this sample, this clonotype turned up once. The chain links TRBV7-9 to TRBJ2-7; D might be TRBD1 (5 bases). The CDR3 runs 13 residues. CDR1 SEHNR and CDR2 FQNEAQ come from the germline V gene (reference sequence). V was shortened by 5 bases and J by 3 bases, with 11 bases between the two germline ends. DNA for the CDR3: TGTGCCAGCAGCCCTTCAGGGTACTACGAGCAGTACTTC. It codes for CASSPSGYYEQYF.

The chain links TRBV5-1 to TRBJ2-7; D is uncertain. The V and J ends lost 0 bases and 6 bases respectively, with 10 bases between them. The CDR3 has 13 residues. CDR1 and CDR2 from the germline V gene are SGHRS and YFSETQ. CDR3 sequence (DNA): TGCGCCAGCAGCTTGGGACTCCTAGGCGAGCAGTACTTC. Protein: CASSLGLLGEQYF.

V and J are TRBV7-9 and TRBJ2-5; D remains unclear. V was trimmed by 2 bases and J by 0 bases, leaving 1 base between them. The CDR3 is 12 amino acids. Germline lookup yields CDR1 SEHNR and CDR2 FQNEAQ (reference sequence). The CDR3 is CASSLYQETQYF. CDR3 bases: TGTGCCAGCAGCTTATACCAAGAGACCCAGTACTTC.

This rearrangement joins TRBV28 to TRBJ2-5; D perhaps matches TRBD2 (5 bases). The CDR3 loop spans 13 amino acids. The V end was cut by 3 bases, the J end by 5 bases, with 10 bases between. Per the germline V gene, CDR1 is MDHEN and CDR2 is SYDVKM. CDR3 in amino acids: CASSFPRGETQYF. The DNA for the CDR3 is TGTGCCAGCAGTTTCCCGCGCGGGGAGACCCAGTACTTC.